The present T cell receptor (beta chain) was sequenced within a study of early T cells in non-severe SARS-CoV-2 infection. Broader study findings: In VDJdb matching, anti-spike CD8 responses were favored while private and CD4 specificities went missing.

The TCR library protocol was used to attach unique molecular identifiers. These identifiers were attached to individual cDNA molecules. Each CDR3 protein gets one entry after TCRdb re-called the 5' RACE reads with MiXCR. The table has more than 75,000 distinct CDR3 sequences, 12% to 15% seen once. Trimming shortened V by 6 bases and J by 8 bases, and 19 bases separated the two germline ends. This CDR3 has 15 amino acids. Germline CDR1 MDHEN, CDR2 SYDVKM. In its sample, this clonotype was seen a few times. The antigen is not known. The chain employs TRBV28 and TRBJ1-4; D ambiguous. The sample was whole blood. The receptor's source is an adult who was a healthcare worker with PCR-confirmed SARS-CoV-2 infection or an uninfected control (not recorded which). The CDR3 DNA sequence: TGTGCCAGCAGCCTCCCCGGCCGGGCTCAGGAAAAACTGTTTTTT. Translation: CASSLPGRAQEKLFF.